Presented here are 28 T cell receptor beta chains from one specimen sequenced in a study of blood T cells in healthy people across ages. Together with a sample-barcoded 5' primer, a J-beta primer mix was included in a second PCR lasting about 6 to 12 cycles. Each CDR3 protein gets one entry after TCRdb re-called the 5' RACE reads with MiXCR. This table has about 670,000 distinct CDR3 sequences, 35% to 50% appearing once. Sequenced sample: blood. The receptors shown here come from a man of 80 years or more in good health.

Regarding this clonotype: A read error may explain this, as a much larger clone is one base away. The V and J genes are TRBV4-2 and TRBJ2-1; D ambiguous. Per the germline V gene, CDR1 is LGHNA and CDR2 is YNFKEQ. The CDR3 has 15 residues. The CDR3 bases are TGTGCCAGCAGCCAAATTAATTCTGGCTACAGTGAGCAGTTCTTC. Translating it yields CASSQINSGYSEQFF.

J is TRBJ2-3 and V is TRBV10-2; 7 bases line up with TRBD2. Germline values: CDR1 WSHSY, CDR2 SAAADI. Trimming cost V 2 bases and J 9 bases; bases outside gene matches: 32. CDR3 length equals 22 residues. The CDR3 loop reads CASSEPTSTSPPSARSRETQYF. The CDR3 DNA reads TGCGCCAGCAGTGAGCCCACCTCGACTAGCCCCCCTTCTGCGCGTTCGAGGGAGACGCAGTATTTT.

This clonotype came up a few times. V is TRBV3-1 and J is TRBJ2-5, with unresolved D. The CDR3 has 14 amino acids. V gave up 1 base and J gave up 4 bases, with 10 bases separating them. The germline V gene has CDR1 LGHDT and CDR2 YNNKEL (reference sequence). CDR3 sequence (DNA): TGTGCCAGCAGCCAAGGATCGGTGGGAGAGACCCAGTACTTC. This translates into CASSQGSVGETQYF.

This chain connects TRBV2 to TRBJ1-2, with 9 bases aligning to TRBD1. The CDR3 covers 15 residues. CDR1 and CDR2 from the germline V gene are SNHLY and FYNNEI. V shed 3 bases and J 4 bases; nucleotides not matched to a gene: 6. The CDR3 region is CASSDGTGNTYGYTF. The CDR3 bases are TGTGCCAGCAGTGACGGGACAGGGAACACCTATGGCTACACCTTC.

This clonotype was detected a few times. The CDR3 loop reads CSAPLRGADLYNEQYF. For the CDR3, the DNA is TGCAGTGCTCCACTCAGGGGCGCCGATTTATACAATGAGCAGTACTTC. This chain uses TRBV20-1 with TRBJ2-5; tentatively, D is TRBD1 (6 bases). Between the trimmed V and J ends, which lost 5 bases and 11 bases, there was a span of 30 bases. From germline, CDR1 is DFQATT and CDR2 SNEGSKA (reference sequence). The length of the CDR3 is 16 residues.

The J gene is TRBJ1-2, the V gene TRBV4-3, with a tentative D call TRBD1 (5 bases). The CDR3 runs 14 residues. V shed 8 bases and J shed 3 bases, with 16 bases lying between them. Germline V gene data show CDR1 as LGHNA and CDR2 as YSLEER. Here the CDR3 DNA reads TGCGCCAGCTCTTTAGGGGTTGAGGACTATGGCTACACCTTC. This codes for CASSLGVEDYGYTF.

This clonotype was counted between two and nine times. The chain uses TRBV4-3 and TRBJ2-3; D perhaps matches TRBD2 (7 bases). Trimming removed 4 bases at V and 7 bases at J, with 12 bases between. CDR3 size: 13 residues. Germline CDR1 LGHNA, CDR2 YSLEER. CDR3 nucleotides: TGCGCCAGCAGCCTCCGGGGGGCGAATACGCAGTATTTT. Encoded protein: CASSLRGANTQYF.

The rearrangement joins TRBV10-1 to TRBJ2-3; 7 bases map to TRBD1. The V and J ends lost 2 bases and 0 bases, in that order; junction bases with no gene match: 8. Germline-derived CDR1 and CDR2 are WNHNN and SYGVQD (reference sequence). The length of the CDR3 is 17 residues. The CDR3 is CASSERGLVTSTDTQYF. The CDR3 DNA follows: TGCGCCAGCAGTGAGAGGGGGCTTGTGACTAGCACAGATACGCAGTATTTT.

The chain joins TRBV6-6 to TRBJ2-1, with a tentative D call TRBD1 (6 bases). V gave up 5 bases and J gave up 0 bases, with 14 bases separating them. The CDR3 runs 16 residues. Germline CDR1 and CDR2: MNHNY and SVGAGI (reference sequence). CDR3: CASSPPQGHSYNEQFF. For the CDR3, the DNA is TGTGCCAGCAGTCCTCCTCAGGGGCACTCCTACAATGAGCAGTTCTTC.

The CDR3 reads CASSNGLAPSTDTQYF. CDR3 sequence (DNA): TGTGCCAGCAGTAACGGACTAGCGCCTAGCACAGATACGCAGTATTTT. The chain joins TRBV12-3 or TRBV12-4 to TRBJ2-3, with 9 bases aligning to TRBD2. This CDR3 comprises 16 residues. Losses at the gene ends were 5 bases for V and 0 bases for J; bases not matched to a gene: 6.

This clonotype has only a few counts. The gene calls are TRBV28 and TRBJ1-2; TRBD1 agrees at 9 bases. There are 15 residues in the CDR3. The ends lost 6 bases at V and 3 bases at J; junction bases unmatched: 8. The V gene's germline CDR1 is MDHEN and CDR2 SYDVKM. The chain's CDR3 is CASSSTGGGDYGYTF. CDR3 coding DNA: TGTGCCAGCAGCTCCACAGGGGGCGGAGACTATGGCTACACCTTC.

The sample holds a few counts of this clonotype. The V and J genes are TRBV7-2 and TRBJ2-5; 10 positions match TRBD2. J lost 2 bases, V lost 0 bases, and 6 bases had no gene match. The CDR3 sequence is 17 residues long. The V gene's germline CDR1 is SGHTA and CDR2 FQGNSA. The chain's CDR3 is CASSLAASGGRQETQYF. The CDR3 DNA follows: TGTGCCAGCAGCTTAGCGGCTAGCGGGGGAAGGCAAGAGACCCAGTACTTC.

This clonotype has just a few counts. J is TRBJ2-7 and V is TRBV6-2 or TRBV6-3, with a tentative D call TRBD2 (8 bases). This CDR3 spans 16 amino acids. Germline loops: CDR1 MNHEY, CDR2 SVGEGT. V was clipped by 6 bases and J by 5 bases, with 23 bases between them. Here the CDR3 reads CASRDRTSPPFHEQYF. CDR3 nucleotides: TGTGCCAGCAGGGACAGGACTAGCCCCCCTTTCCACGAGCAGTACTTC.

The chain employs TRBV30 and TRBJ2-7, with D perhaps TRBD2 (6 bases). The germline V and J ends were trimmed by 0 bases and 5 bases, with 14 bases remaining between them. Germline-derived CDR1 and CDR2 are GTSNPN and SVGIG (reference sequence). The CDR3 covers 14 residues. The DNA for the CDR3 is TGTGCCTGGAGTGTACTAAGGCCGGGGGACGAGCAGTACTTC. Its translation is CAWSVLRPGDEQYF.

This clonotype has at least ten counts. The DNA for the CDR3 is TGTGCCAGCACCCCGAACCATGCGGAAGATACGCAGTATTTT. The encoded protein is CASTPNHAEDTQYF. The gene calls are TRBV12-3 or TRBV12-4 and TRBJ2-3; D gene uncertain. This CDR3 region has 14 residues. The V gene lost 7 bases and the J gene lost 5 bases, with 16 bases spanning the gap.

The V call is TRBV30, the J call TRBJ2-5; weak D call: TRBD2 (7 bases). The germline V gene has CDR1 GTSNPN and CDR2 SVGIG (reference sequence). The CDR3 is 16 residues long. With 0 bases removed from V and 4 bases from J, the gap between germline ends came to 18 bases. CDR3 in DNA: TGTGCCTGGAGTGTACGAGGGGGGGCGGTCCGAGAGACCCAGTACTTC. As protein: CAWSVRGGAVRETQYF.

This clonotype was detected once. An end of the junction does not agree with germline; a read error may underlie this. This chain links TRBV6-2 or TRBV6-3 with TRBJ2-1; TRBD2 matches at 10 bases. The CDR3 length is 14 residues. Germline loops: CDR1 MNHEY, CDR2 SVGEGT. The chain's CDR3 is CAGSPAGGVYEQFF. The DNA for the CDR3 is TGTGCCGGCAGTCCAGCGGGAGGGGTCTATGAGCAGTTCTTC.

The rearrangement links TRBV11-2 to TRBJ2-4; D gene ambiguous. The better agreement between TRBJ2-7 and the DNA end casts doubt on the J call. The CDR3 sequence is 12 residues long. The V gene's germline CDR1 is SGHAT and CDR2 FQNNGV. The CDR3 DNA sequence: TGTGCCAGCAGCTTAGTCTACTACGAGCAGTACTTC. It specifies CASSLVYYEQYF.

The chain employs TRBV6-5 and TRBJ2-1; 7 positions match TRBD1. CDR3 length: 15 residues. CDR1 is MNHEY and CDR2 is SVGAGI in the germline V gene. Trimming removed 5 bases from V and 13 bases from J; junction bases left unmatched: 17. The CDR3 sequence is CASSPSTGRRETQFF. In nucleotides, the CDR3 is TGTGCCAGCAGTCCATCGACAGGGCGTCGAGAGACCCAGTTCTTC.

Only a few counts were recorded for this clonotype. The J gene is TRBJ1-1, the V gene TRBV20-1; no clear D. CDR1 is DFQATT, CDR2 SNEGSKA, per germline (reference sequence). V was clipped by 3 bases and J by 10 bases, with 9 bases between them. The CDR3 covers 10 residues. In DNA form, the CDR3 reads TGCAGTGCTAGCATCCGGAGAGCTTTCTTT. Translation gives CSASIRRAFF.

CDR3 loop: CASSLAEIGGYTF. CDR3 bases: TGCGCCAGCAGCTTAGCTGAGATTGGTGGCTACACCTTC. The chain links TRBV5-1 to TRBJ1-2, with D unclear. V shed 2 bases and J shed 7 bases, with 12 bases lying between them. CDR1 is SGHRS and CDR2 is YFSETQ in the germline V gene. This CDR3 is built from 13 residues. The variable domain in full, completed from reference TRBV5-1 and TRBJ1-2, reads KAGVTQTPRYLIKTRGQQVTLSCSPISGHRSVSWYQQTPGQGLQFLFEYFSETQRNKGNFPGRFSGRQFSNSRSEMNVSTLELGDSALYLCASSLAEIGGYTFGSGTRLTVV.

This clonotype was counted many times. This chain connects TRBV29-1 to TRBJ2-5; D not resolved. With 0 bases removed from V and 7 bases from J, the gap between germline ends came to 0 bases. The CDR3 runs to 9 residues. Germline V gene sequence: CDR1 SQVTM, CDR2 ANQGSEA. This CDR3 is CSVEETQYF. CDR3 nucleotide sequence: TGCAGCGTTGAAGAGACCCAGTACTTC.

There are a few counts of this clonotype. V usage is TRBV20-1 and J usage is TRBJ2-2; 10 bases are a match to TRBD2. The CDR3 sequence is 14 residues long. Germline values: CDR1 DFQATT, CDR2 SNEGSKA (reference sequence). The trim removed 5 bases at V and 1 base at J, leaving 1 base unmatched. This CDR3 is CSALAGGNTGELFF. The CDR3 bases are TGCAGTGCTTTAGCGGGAGGGAACACCGGGGAGCTGTTTTTT.

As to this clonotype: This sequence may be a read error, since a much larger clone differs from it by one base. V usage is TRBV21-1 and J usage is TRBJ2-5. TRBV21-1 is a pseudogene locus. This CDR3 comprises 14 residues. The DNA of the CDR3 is TGTGCCAGCAGCAAAGGACGATTCCAAGAGACCCAGTACTTC. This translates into CASSKGRFQETQYF.

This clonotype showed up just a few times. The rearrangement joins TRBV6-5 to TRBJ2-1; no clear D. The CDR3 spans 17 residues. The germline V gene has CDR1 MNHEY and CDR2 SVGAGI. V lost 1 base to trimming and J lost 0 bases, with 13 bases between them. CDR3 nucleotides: TGTGCCAGCAGTTACTACCATCGACCGAGCTCCTACAATGAGCAGTTCTTC. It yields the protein CASSYYHRPSSYNEQFF.

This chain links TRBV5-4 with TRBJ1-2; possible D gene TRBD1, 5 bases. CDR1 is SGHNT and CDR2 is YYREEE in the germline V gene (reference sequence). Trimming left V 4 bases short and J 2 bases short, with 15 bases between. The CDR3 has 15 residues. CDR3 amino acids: CASSPPGRTNYGYTF. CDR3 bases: TGTGCCAGCAGCCCTCCGGGACGGACCAACTATGGCTACACCTTC.

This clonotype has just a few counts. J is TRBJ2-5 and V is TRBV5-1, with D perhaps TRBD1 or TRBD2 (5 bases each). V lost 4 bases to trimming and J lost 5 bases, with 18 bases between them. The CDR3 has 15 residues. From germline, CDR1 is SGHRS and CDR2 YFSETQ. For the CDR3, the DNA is TGCGCCAGCAGCGGCCAGCAGGGCGAGGGGGAGACCCAGTACTTC. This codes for CASSGQQGEGETQYF.

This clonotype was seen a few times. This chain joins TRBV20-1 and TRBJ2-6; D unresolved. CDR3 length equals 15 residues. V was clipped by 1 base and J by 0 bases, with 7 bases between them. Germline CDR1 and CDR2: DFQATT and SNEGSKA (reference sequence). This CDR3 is CSARVTPSGANVLTF. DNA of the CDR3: TGCAGTGCTAGAGTAACGCCCTCTGGGGCCAACGTCCTGACTTTC.